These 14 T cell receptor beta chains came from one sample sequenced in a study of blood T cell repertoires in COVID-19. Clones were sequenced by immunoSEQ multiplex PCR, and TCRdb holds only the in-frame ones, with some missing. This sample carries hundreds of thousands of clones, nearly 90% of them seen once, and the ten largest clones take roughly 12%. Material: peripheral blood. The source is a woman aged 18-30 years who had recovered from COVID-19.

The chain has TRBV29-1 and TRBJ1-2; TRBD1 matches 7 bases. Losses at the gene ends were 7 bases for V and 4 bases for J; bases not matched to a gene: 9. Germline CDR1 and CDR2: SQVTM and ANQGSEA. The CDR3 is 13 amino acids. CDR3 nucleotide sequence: TGCAGCGCCGAAGACAGGGAACCCTATGGCTACACCTTC. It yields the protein CSAEDREPYGYTF.

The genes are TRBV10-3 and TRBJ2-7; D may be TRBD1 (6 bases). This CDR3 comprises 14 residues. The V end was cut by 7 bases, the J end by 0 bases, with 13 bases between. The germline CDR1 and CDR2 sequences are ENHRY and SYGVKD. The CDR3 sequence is CAIKTGLSSYEQYF. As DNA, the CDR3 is TGTGCCATCAAGACAGGTTTAAGCTCCTACGAGCAGTACTTC.

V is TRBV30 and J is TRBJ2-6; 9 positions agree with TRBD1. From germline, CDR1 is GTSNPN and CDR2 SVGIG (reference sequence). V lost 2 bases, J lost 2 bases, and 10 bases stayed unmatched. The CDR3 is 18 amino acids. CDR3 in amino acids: CAWSRDRESVTGANVLTF. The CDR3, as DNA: TGTGCCTGGAGTAGGGACAGGGAAAGTGTTACTGGGGCCAACGTCCTGACTTTC. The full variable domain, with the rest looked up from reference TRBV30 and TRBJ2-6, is SQTIHQWPATLVQPVGSPLSLECTVEGTSNPNLYWYRQAAGRGLQLLFYSVGIGQISSEVPQNLSASRPQDRQFILSSKKLLLSDSGFYLCAWSRDRESVTGANVLTFGAGSRLTVL.

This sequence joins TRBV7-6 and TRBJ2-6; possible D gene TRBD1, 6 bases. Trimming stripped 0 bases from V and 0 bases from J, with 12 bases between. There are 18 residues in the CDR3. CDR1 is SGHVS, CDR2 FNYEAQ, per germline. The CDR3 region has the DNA TGTGCCAGCAGCTTAGCCGGGACACGTCCCTCTGGGGCCAACGTCCTGACTTTC. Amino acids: CASSLAGTRPSGANVLTF.

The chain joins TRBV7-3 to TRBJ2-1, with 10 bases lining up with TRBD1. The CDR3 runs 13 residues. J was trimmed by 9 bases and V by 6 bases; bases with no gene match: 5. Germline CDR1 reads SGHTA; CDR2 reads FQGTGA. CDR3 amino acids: CASSRQGAGEQFF. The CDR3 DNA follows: TGTGCCAGCAGTCGACAGGGGGCTGGTGAGCAGTTCTTC.

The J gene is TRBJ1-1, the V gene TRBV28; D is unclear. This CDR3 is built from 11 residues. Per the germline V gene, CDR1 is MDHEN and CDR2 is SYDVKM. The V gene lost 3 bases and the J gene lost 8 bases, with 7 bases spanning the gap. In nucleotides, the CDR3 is TGTGCCAGCAGTTTCCCGGGAGAAGCTTTCTTT. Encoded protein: CASSFPGEAFF.

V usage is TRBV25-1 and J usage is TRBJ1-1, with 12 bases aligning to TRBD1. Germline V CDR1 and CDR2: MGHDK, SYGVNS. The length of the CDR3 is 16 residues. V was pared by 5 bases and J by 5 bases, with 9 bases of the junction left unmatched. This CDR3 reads CASSPGTGGAWTEAFF. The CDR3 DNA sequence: TGTGCCAGCAGTCCCGGGACAGGGGGCGCTTGGACTGAAGCTTTCTTT.

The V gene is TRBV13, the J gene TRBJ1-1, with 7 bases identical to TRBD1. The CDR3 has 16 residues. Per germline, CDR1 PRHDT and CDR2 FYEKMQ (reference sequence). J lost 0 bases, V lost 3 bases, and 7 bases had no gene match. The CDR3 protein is CASSLGGQLMNTEAFF. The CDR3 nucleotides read TGTGCCAGCAGCTTGGGGGGACAGTTAATGAACACTGAAGCTTTCTTT.

CDR3 in DNA: TGTGCCACCGCCCTAGCGGGGACTGGGGTTAATGAGCAGTTCTTC. Encoded protein: CATALAGTGVNEQFF. The chain is built from TRBV24-1 and TRBJ2-1; 9 bases are a match to TRBD2. The CDR3 is made up of 15 amino acids. Trimming cost V 9 bases and J 7 bases; bases outside gene matches: 12. CDR1 and CDR2 from the germline V gene are KGHDR and SFDVKD.

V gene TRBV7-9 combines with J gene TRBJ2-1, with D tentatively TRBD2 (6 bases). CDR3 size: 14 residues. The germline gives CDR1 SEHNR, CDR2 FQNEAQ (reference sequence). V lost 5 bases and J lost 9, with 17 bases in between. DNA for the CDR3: TGTGCCAGCAGCCCCACCGGGGGACGAATTGAGCAGTTCTTC. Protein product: CASSPTGGRIEQFF.

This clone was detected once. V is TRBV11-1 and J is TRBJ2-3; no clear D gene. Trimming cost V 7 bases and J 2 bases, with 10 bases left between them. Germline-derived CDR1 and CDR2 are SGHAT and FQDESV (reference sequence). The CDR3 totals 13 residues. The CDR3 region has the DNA TGTGCCAGCAAGCCCCCCCCCACAGATACGCAGTATTTT. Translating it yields CASKPPPTDTQYF.

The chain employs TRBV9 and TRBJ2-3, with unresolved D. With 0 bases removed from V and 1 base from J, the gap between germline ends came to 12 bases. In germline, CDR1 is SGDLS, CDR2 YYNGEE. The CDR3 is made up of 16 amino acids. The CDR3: CASSVEAGGGTDTQYF. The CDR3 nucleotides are TGTGCCAGCAGCGTAGAGGCCGGCGGCGGCACAGATACGCAGTATTTT.

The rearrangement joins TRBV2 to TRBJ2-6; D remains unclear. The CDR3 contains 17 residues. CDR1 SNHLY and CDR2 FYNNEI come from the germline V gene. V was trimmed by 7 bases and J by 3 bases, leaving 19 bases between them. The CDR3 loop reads CASNLVPRDIGANVLTF. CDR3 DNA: TGTGCCAGCAATTTAGTCCCCCGAGATATTGGGGCCAACGTCCTGACTTTC.

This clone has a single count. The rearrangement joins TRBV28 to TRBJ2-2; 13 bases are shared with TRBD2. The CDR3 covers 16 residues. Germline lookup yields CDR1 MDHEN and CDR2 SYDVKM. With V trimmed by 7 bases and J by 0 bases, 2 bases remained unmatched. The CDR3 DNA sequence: TGTGCCAGCAAGGGGACTAGCGGGGCGAACACCGGGGAGCTGTTTTTT. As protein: CASKGTSGANTGELFF.